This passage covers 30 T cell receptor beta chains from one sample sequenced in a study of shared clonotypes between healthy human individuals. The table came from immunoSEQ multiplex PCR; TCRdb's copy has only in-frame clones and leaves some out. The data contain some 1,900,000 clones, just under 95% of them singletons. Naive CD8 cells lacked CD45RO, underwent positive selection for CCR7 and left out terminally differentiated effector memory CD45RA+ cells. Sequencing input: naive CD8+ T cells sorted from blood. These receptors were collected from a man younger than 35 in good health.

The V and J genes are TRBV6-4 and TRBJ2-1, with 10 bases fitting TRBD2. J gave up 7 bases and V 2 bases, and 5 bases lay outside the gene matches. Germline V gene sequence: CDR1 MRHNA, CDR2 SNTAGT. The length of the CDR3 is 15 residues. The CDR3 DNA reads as TGTGCCAGCAGTGACGAATCTAGCGGGAGAAATGAGCAGTTCTTC. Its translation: CASSDESSGRNEQFF.

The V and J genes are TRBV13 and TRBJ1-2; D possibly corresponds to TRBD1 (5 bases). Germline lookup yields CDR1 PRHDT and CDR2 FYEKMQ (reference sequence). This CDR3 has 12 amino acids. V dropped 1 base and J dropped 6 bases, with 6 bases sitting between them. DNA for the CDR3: TGTGCCAGCAGCTTAGACAGGCATGGCTACACCTTC. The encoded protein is CASSLDRHGYTF.

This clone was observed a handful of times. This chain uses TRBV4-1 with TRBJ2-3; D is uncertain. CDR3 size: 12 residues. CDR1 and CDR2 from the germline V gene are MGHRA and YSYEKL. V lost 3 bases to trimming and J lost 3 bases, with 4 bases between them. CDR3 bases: TGCGCCAGCAGCCAGCAGACAGATACGCAGTATTTT. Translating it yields CASSQQTDTQYF.

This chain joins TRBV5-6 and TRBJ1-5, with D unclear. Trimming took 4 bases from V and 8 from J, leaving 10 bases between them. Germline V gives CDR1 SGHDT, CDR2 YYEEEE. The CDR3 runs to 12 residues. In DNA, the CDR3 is TGTGCCAGCAGCAATGGACCTGAGCCCCAGCATTTT. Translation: CASSNGPEPQHF.

CDR3 protein: CASSEGGAETQYF. The CDR3 nucleotides are TGTGCCAGCAGCGAGGGAGGGGCCGAGACCCAGTACTTC. V and J are TRBV7-8 and TRBJ2-5; TRBD2 agrees at 7 bases. CDR3 size: 13 residues. V trimming: 5 bases; J trimming: 5 bases; junction bases outside the gene matches: 5. Germline V lookup: CDR1 SGHVS, CDR2 FQNEAQ.

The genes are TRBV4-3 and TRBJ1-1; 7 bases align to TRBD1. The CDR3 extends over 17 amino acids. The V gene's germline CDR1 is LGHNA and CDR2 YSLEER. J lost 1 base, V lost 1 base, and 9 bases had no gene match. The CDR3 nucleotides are TGCGCCAGCAGCCAAGGGGACAGTGCCTGGGCGAACACTGAAGCTTTCTTT. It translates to CASSQGDSAWANTEAFF.

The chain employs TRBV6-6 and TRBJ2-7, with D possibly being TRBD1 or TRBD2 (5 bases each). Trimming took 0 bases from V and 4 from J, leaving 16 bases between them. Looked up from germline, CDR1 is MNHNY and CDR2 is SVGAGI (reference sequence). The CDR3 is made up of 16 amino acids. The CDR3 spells CASSYSPGTDPYEQYF. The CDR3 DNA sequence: TGTGCCAGCAGTTACTCGCCCGGGACGGATCCATACGAGCAGTACTTC.

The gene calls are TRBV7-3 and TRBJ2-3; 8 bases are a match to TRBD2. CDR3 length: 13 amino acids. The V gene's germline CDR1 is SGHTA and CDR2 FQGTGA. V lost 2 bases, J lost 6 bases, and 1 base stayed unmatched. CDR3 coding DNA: TGTGCCAGCAGCTTAGCGGGGGGCGATACGCAGTATTTT. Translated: CASSLAGGDTQYF.

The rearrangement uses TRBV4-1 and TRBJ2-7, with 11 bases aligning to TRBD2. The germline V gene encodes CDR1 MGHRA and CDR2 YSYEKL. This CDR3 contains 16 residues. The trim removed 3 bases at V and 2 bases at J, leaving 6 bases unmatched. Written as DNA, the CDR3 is TGCGCCAGCAGCCAGAAACTAGCGGGGGACCCCTACGAGCAGTACTTC. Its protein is CASSQKLAGDPYEQYF.

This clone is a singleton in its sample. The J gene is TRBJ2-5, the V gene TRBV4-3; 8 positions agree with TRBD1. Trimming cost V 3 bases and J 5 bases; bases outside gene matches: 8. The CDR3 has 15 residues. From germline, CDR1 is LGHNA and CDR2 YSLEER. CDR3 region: CASSHTQGAGETQYF. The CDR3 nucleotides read TGCGCCAGCAGCCACACTCAGGGGGCGGGGGAGACCCAGTACTTC.

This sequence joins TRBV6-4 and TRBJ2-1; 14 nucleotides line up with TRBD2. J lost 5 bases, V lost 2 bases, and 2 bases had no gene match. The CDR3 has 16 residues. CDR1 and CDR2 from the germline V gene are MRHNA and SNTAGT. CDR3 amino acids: CASSDEGLAGDNEQFF. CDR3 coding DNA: TGTGCCAGCAGTGACGAGGGACTAGCGGGAGACAATGAGCAGTTCTTC.

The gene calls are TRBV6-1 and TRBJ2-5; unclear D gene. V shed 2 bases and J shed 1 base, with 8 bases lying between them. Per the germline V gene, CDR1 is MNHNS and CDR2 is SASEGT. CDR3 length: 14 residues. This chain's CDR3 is CASSELGTQETQYF. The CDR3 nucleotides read TGTGCCAGCAGTGAACTCGGCACCCAAGAGACCCAGTACTTC.

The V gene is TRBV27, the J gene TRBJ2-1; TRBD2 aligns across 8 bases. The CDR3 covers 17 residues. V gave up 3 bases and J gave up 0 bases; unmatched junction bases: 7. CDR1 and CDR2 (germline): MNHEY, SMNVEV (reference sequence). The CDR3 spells CASSLPSGPSSYNEQFF. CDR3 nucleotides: TGTGCCAGCAGTTTGCCTAGCGGGCCAAGCTCCTACAATGAGCAGTTCTTC.

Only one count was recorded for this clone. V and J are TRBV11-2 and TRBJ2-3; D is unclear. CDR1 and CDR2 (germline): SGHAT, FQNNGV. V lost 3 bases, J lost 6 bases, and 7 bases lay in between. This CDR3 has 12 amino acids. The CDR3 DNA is TGTGCCAGCAGCTTGACTTTGGATACGCAGTATTTT. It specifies CASSLTLDTQYF.

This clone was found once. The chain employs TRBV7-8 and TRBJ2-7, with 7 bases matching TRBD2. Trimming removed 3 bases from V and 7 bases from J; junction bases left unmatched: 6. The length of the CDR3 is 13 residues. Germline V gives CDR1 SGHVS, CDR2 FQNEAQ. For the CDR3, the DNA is TGTGCCAGCAGCTTTGGGGGGGAAATGGAGCAGTACTTC. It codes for CASSFGGEMEQYF.

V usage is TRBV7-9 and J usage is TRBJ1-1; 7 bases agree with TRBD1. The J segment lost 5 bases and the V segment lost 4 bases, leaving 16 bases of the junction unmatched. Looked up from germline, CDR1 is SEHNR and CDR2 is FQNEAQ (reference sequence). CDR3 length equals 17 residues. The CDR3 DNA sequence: TGTGCCAGCAGCTGGCAGACAGGGAGGATGGTTGGTACTGAAGCTTTCTTT. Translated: CASSWQTGRMVGTEAFF.

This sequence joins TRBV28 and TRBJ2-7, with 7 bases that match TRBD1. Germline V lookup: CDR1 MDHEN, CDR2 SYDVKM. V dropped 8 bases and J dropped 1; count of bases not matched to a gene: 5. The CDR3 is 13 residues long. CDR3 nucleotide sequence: TGTGCCAGCGCCCCGGGACAGTCCTACGAGCAGTACTTC. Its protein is CASAPGQSYEQYF.

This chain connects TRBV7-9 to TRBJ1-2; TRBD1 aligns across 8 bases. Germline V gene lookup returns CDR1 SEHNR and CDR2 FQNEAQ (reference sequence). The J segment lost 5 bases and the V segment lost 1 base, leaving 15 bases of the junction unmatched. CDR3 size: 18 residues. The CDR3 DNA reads TGTGCCAGCAGCTTAGTCGTTCCTGCAGGGGGCGTTGGGTATGGCTACACCTTC. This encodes CASSLVVPAGGVGYGYTF.

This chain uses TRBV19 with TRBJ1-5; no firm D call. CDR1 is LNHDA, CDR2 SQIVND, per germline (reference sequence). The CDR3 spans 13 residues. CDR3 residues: CAVGGVSNQPQHF. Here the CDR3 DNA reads TGTGCGGTGGGCGGAGTGAGCAATCAGCCCCAGCATTTT.

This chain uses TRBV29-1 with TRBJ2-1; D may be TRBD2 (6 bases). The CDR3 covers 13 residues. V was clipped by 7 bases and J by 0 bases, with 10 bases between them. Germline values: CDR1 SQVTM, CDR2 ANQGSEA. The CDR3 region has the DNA TGCAGCGCCCGGGACTCCTCCTACAATGAGCAGTTCTTC. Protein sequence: CSARDSSYNEQFF.

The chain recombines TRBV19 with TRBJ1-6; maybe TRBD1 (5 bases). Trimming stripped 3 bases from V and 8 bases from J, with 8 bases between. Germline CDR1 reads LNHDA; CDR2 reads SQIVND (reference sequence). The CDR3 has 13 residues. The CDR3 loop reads CASSMGRDSPLHF. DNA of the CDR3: TGTGCCAGTAGTATGGGCAGGGATTCACCCCTCCACTTT.

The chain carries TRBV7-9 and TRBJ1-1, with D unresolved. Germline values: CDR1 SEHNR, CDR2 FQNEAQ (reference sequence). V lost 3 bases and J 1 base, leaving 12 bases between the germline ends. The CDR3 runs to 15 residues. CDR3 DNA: TGTGCCAGCAGCTTTCCGGAAATCCAGAACACTGAAGCTTTCTTT. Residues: CASSFPEIQNTEAFF. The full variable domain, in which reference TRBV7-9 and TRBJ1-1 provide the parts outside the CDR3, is DTGVSQNPRHKITKRGQNVTFRCDPISEHNRLYWYRQTLGQGPEFLTYFQNEAQLEKSRLLSDRFSAERPKGSFSTLEIQRTEQGDSAMYLCASSFPEIQNTEAFFGQGTRLTVV.

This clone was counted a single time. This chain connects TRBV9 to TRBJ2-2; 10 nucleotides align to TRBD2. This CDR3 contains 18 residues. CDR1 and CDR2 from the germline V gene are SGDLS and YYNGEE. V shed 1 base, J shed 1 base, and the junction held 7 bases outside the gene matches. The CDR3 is CASSVNPRTSGNTGELFF. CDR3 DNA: TGTGCCAGCAGCGTAAACCCTAGGACTAGCGGGAACACCGGGGAGCTGTTTTTT.

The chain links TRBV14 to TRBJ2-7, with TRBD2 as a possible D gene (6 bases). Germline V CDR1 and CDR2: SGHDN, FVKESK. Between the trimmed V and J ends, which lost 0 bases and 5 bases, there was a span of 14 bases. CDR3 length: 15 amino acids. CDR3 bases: TGTGCCAGCAGCCAAGAGGTAGCGGTCGGGGACGAGCAGTACTTC. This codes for CASSQEVAVGDEQYF. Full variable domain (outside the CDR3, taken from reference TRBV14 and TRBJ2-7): EAGVTQFPSHSVIEKGQTVTLRCDPISGHDNLYWYRRVMGKEIKFLLHFVKESKQDESGMPNNRFLAERTGGTYSTLKVQPAELEDSGVYFCASSQEVAVGDEQYFGPGTRLTVT.

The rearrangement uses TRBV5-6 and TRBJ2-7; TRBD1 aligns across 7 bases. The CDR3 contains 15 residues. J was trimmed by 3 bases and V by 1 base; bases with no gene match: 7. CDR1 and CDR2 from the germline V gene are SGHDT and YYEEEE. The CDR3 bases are TGTGCCAGCAGCTTGTCACAGGGGATAAGCTACGAGCAGTACTTC. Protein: CASSLSQGISYEQYF.

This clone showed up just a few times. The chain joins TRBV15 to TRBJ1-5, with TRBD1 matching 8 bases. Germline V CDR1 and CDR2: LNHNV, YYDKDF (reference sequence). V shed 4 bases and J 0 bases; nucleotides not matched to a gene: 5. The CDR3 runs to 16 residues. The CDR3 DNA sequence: TGTGCCACCAGCACCGGGGACAGGTATAGCAATCAGCCCCAGCATTTT. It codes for CATSTGDRYSNQPQHF.

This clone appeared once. The CDR3 nucleotides read TGTGCCGCCAACCCGGACATATTCTATGGCTACACCTTC. It codes for CAANPDIFYGYTF. The genes are TRBV6-6 and TRBJ1-2; D perhaps matches TRBD1 (5 bases). The V and J ends lost 11 bases and 4 bases respectively, with 17 bases between them. This CDR3 contains 13 residues. The germline CDR1 and CDR2 sequences are MNHNY and SVGAGI (reference sequence).

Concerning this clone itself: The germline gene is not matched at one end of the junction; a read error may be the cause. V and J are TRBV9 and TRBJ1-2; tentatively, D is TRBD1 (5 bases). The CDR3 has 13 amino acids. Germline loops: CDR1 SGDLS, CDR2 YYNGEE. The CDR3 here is CASSADNTGAPYF. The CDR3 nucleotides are TGTGCCAGCAGCGCCGATAATACAGGTGCCCCCTACTTC.

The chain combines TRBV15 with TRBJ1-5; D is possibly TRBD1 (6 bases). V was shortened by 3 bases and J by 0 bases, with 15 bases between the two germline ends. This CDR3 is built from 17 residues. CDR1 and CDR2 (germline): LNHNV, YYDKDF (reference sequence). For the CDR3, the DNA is TGTGCCACCAGCAGGAAGAGGGGGGCGGATAGCAATCAGCCCCAGCATTTT. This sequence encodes CATSRKRGADSNQPQHF. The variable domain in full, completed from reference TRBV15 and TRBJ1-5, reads DAMVIQNPRYQVTQFGKPVTLSCSQTLNHNVMYWYQQKSSQAPKLLFHYYDKDFNNEADTPDNFQSRRPNTSFCFLDIRSPGLGDTAMYLCATSRKRGADSNQPQHFGDGTRLSIL.

The CDR3 DNA reads as TGTGCCAGCAGTTTCTGGACAGGGGATCCCAATCAGCCCCAGCATTTT. This translates into CASSFWTGDPNQPQHF. The genes are TRBV27 and TRBJ1-5, with TRBD1 matching over 9 bases. There are 16 residues in the CDR3. V gave up 3 bases and J gave up 3 bases; unmatched junction bases: 6. Germline assignment: CDR1 MNHEY and CDR2 SMNVEV (reference sequence).